This entry lists 12 T cell receptor beta chains sequenced from one sample in a study of response to subunit inactivated influenza vaccine. Each CDR3 protein gets one entry after TCRdb re-called the RT-PCR reads with MiXCR. The table records about 650,000 distinct CDR3 sequences, 15% to 18% of them present only once. The sequencing used PBMCs from blood, collected less than 13 days after vaccination. These receptors were obtained from a man aged 50 to 59 who received an inactivated influenza vaccine.

The chain is built from TRBV5-1 and TRBJ2-7, with 8 bases matching TRBD1. There are 13 residues in the CDR3. The V gene's germline CDR1 is SGHRS and CDR2 YFSETQ. V gave up 4 bases and J gave up 5 bases; unmatched junction bases: 5. In DNA, the CDR3 is TGCGCCAGCAGCAGGCAGACAGGGGACGAGCAGTACTTC. As protein: CASSRQTGDEQYF.

The sample holds a few counts of this clonotype. The V and J genes are TRBV4-3 and TRBJ2-1; 9 bases map to TRBD2. The ends lost 3 bases at V and 13 bases at J; junction bases unmatched: 4. This CDR3 spans 12 amino acids. CDR1 LGHNA and CDR2 YSLEER come from the germline V gene. The chain's CDR3 is CASSQGSGGQFF. For the CDR3, the DNA is TGCGCCAGCAGCCAGGGTAGCGGGGGCCAGTTCTTC.

The chain combines TRBV28 with TRBJ2-7; possible D gene TRBD2, 6 bases. Germline-derived CDR1 and CDR2 are MDHEN and SYDVKM. Between the trimmed V and J ends, which lost 2 bases and 2 bases, there was a span of 13 bases. The CDR3 has 15 amino acids. The CDR3 nucleotides are TGTGCCAGCAGTTTAGGACTACCCGGGGCCTACGAGCAGTACTTC. Translating it yields CASSLGLPGAYEQYF.

V usage is TRBV2 and J usage is TRBJ2-6, with 9 bases that match TRBD1. CDR3 length equals 19 residues. Losses at the gene ends were 5 bases for V and 1 base for J; bases not matched to a gene: 12. CDR1 SNHLY and CDR2 FYNNEI come from the germline V gene. The CDR3 loop is CASSPIGTGGASGANVLTF. CDR3 DNA: TGTGCCAGCAGTCCGATTGGCACAGGGGGCGCTTCTGGGGCCAACGTCCTGACTTTC.

This clonotype came up a few times. The chain couples TRBV2 to TRBJ2-2; 8 bases match TRBD1. With V trimmed by 6 bases and J by 5 bases, 2 bases remained unmatched. The length of the CDR3 is 13 residues. CDR1 and CDR2 from the germline V gene are SNHLY and FYNNEI. CDR3 in amino acids: CASSRQGTGELFF. In DNA form, the CDR3 reads TGTGCCAGCAGCCGACAGGGGACCGGGGAGCTGTTTTTT. The whole variable domain, filled in from reference TRBV2 and TRBJ2-2, reads EPEVTQTPSHQVTQMGQEVILRCVPISNHLYFYWYRQILGQKVEFLVSFYNNEISEKSEIFDDQFSVERPDGSNFTLKIRSTKLEDSAMYFCASSRQGTGELFFGEGSRLTVL.

The CDR3 loop reads CASSFDRVSSYEQYF. As DNA, the CDR3 is TGTGCCAGCAGCTTCGACAGGGTTAGCTCCTACGAGCAGTACTTC. The chain joins TRBV7-2 to TRBJ2-7, with 7 bases fitting TRBD1. This CDR3 spans 15 amino acids. The V gene end was trimmed by 3 bases and the J gene end by 0 bases; junction bases not matched to a gene: 5. CDR1 is SGHTA and CDR2 is FQGNSA in the germline V gene.

This clonotype was counted between two and nine times. The CDR3 DNA sequence: TGTGCCAGCAGCCCCGGACAAATCGGGACAGATACGCAGTATTTT. Amino acids: CASSPGQIGTDTQYF. V is TRBV28 and J is TRBJ2-3, with D possibly matching TRBD1 (5 bases). Trimming left V 6 bases short and J 3 bases short, with 16 bases between. CDR1 is MDHEN and CDR2 is SYDVKM in the germline V gene. The CDR3 is 15 residues long.

The rearrangement links TRBV11-2 to TRBJ2-7; no definite D call. Germline-derived CDR1 and CDR2 are SGHAT and FQNNGV. The ends were cut back, 3 bases at V and 0 bases at J, with 18 bases in the middle. CDR3 size: 17 residues. The CDR3 nucleotides are TGTGCCAGCAGCTTCGTCGGGCCGCCGGTAAGCTCCTACGAGCAGTACTTC. It is translated as CASSFVGPPVSSYEQYF.

This clonotype was observed a few times. V gene TRBV7-6 combines with J gene TRBJ2-7, with 7 positions matching TRBD1. The CDR3 runs to 15 residues. V dropped 1 base and J dropped 6; count of bases not matched to a gene: 9. Looked up from germline, CDR1 is SGHVS and CDR2 is FNYEAQ. CDR3 sequence reads: CASSLGQGVGVEQYF. The CDR3 DNA follows: TGTGCCAGCAGCTTAGGACAGGGAGTTGGAGTCGAGCAGTACTTC.

This clonotype has only a few counts. V is TRBV28 and J is TRBJ2-7; 8 bases align to TRBD2. J was trimmed by 2 bases and V by 3 bases; bases with no gene match: 3. The germline gives CDR1 MDHEN, CDR2 SYDVKM. The CDR3 has 14 residues. The CDR3: CASSFGRGAYEQYF. The CDR3, as DNA: TGTGCCAGCAGTTTTGGGCGGGGGGCCTACGAGCAGTACTTC.

The chain carries TRBV3-1 and TRBJ2-1; TRBD1 matches 7 bases. Germline V gene sequence: CDR1 LGHDT, CDR2 YNNKEL (reference sequence). V was clipped by 1 base and J by 8 bases; unmatched bases: 11. The CDR3 has 16 amino acids. The CDR3 DNA reads as TGTGCCAGCAGCCAAGGACATGGGACAGAAGACCATGAGCAGTTCTTC. It encodes CASSQGHGTEDHEQFF.

This sequence joins TRBV5-8 and TRBJ1-1; D is unclear. Germline-derived CDR1 and CDR2 are SGHTS and YDEGEE. Trimming took off 2 bases at V and 4 bases at J, with 12 bases between the two ends. The CDR3 extends over 14 amino acids. The CDR3 DNA sequence: TGTGCCAGCAGCTTTCCGGGCCTCGGCACTGAAGCTTTCTTT. This sequence encodes CASSFPGLGTEAFF.